What follows describes a single TCR beta chain. TCRdb's table, derived via immunoSEQ multiplex PCR, lists solely in-frame clones and lacks some. Altogether more than 85,000 clones are present, about nine tenths being singletons, with the ten largest covering 4% to 4.5%. The data were taken from a study of control samples from healthy donors and cancer patients. This clonotype was sampled from a human donor in good health. The donor label of this sample is uncertain. Input material: blood.

CDR3 nucleotide sequence: TGTGCCATCAGCTCGGACAGGGACCAGCCCCAGCATTTT. Encoded protein: CAISSDRDQPQHF. The V gene is TRBV10-3, the J gene TRBJ1-5; TRBD1 matches 8 bases. CDR1 and CDR2 (germline): ENHRY, SYGVKD. The CDR3 spans 13 residues. Trimming removed 6 bases from V and 7 bases from J; junction bases left unmatched: 5.